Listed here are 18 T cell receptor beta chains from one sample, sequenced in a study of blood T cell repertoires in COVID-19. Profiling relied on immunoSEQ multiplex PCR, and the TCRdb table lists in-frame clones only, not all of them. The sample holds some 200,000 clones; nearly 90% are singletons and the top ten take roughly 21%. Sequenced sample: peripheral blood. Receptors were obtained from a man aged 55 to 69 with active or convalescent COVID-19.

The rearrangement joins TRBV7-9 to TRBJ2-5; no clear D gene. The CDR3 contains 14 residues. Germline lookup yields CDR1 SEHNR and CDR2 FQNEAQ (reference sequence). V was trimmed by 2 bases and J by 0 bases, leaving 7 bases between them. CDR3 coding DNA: TGTGCCAGCAGCTTAAGTACTAACCAAGAGACCCAGTACTTC. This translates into CASSLSTNQETQYF.

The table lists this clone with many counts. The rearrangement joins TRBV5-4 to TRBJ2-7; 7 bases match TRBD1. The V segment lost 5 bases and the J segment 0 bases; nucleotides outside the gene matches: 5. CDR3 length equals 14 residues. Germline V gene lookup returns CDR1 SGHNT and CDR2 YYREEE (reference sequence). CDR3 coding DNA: TGTGCCAGCAGGCCCGGGACAGACTCCTACGAGCAGTACTTC. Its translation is CASRPGTDSYEQYF.

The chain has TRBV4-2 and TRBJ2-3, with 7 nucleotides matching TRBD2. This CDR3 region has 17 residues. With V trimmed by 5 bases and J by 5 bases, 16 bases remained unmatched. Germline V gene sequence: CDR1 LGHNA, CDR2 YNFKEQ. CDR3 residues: CASSLGNDVTGGDTQYF. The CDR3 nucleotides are TGTGCCAGCAGCTTAGGGAATGATGTGACGGGGGGAGATACGCAGTATTTT.

The CDR3 is CIEPERGRAENEKLFF. DNA of the CDR3: TGCATCGAACCGGAAAGGGGGCGAGCGGAAAATGAAAAACTGTTTTTT. This chain connects TRBV29-1 to TRBJ1-4; 7 bases align to TRBD1. The CDR3 has 16 amino acids. Germline V gene data show CDR1 as SQVTM and CDR2 as ANQGSEA.

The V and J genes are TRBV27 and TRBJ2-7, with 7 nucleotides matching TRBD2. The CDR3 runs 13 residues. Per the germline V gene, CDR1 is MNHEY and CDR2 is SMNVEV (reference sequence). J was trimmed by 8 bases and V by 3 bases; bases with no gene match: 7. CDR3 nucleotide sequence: TGTGCCAGCAGTTTCACCATTAGCGGGCAGCAGTACTTC. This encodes CASSFTISGQQYF.

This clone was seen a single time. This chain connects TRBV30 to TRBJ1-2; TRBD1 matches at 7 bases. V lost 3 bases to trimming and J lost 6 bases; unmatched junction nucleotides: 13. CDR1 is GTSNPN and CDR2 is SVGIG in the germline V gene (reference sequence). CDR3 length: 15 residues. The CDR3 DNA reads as TGTGCCTGGAGGGAACAGGACAGGCTAGTCAATGGCTACACCTTC. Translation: CAWREQDRLVNGYTF.

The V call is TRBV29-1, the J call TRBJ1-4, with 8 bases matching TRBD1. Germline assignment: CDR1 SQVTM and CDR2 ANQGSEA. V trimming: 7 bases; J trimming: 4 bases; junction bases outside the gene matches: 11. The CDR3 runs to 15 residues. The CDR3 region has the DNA TGCAGCGCAACCGGGACAGGCGGTCTTAATGAAAAACTGTTTTTT. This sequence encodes CSATGTGGLNEKLFF.

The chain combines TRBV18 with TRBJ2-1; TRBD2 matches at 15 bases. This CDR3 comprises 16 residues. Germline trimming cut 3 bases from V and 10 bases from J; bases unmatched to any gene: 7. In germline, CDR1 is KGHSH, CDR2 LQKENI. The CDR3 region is CASSPGVGLAGGEQFF. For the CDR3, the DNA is TGTGCCAGCTCACCGGGAGTCGGACTAGCGGGGGGGGAGCAGTTCTTC.

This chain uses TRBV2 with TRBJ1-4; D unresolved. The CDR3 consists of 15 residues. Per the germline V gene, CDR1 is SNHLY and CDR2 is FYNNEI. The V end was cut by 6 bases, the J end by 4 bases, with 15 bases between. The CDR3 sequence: CASRPPGIDNEKLFF. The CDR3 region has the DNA TGTGCCAGCAGGCCCCCGGGGATAGATAATGAAAAACTGTTTTTT.

The CDR3 sequence is CATSQQAPYQETQYF. In nucleotides, the CDR3 is TGCGCCACCTCCCAGCAGGCGCCGTACCAAGAGACCCAGTACTTC. The chain recombines TRBV5-1 with TRBJ2-5; D call uncertain. The CDR3 covers 15 residues. CDR1 and CDR2 (germline): SGHRS, YFSETQ. Deletions cut 9 bases from V and 0 bases from J, with 18 bases between.

The CDR3 bases are TGTGCCAGCAGTGGGGCCACTCAAGCCCGGGAGAACACCATATATTTT. Protein: CASSGATQARENTIYF. This chain joins TRBV2 and TRBJ1-3; D ambiguous. The germline CDR1 and CDR2 sequences are SNHLY and FYNNEI. CDR3 length: 16 amino acids. Trimming shortened V by 4 bases and J by 7 bases, and 20 bases separated the two germline ends. The whole variable domain, filled in from reference TRBV2 and TRBJ1-3, reads EPEVTQTPSHQVTQMGQEVILRCVPISNHLYFYWYRQILGQKVEFLVSFYNNEISEKSEIFDDQFSVERPDGSNFTLKIRSTKLEDSAMYFCASSGATQARENTIYFGEGSWLTVV.

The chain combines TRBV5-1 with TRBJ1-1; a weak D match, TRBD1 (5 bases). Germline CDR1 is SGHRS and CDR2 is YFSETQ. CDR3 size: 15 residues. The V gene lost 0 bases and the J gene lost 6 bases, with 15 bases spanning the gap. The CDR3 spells CASSLDGGGDAEAFF. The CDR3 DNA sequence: TGCGCCAGCAGCTTGGATGGCGGGGGTGACGCTGAAGCTTTCTTT. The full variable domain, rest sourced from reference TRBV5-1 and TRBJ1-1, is KAGVTQTPRYLIKTRGQQVTLSCSPISGHRSVSWYQQTPGQGLQFLFEYFSETQRNKGNFPGRFSGRQFSNSRSEMNVSTLELGDSALYLCASSLDGGGDAEAFFGQGTRLTVV.

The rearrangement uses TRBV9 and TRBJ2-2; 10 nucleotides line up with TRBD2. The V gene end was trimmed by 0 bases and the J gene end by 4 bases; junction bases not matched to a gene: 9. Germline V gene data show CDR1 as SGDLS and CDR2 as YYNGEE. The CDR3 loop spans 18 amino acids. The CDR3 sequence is CASSVVPAGGSSTGELFF. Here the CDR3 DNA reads TGTGCCAGCAGCGTAGTACCAGCGGGGGGGTCGAGCACCGGGGAGCTGTTTTTT.

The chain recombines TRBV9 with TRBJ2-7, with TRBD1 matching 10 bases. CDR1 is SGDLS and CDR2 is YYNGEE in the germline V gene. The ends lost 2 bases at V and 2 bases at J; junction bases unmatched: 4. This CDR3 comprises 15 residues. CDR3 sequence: CASSVYGTGAYEQYF. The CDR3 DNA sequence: TGTGCCAGCAGCGTTTACGGGACAGGGGCCTACGAGCAGTACTTC.

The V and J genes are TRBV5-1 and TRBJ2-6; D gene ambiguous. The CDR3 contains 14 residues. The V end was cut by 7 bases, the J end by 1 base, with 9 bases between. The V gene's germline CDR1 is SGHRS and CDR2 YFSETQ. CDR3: CASGEVSGANVLTF. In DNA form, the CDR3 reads TGCGCCAGCGGAGAGGTTTCTGGGGCCAACGTCCTGACTTTC.

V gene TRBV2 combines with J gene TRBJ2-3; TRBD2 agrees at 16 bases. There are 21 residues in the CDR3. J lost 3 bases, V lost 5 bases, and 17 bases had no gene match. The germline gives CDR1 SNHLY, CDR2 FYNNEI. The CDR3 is CASSFTSGLAGGQVATDTQYF. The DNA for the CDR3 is TGTGCCAGCAGTTTCACCTCGGGACTAGCGGGGGGGCAGGTTGCGACAGATACGCAGTATTTT.

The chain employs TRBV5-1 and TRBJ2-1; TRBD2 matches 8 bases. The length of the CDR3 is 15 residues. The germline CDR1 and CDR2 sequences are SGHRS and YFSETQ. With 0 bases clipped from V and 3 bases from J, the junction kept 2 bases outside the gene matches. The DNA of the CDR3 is TGCGCCAGCAGCTTGGGAAGCGGGGGCTACAATGAGCAGTTCTTC. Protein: CASSLGSGGYNEQFF.

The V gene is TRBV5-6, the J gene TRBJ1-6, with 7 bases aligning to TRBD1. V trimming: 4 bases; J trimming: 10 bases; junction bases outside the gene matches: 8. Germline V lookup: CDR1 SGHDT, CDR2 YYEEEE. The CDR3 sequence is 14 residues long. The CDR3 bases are TGTGCCAGCAGCCGTACAGGGGTAAACTCACCCCTCCACTTT. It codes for CASSRTGVNSPLHF. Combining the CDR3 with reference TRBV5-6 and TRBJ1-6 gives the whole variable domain DAGVTQSPTHLIKTRGQQVTLRCSPKSGHDTVSWYQQALGQGPQFIFQYYEEEERQRGNFPDRFSGHQFPNYSSELNVNALLLGDSALYLCASSRTGVNSPLHFGNGTRLTVT.